This is a list of T cell receptor beta chains from one sample in a study of CD8+CD57+ T cells in acquired aplastic anemia. TCRdb reanalysed the reads using MiXCR and keeps one entry per CDR3 protein. Counted here are approximately 98,000 distinct CDR3 sequences, less than 75% occurring once; the ten biggest clones make up over 55%. Sequences were obtained from sorted CD4+, CD8+, or CD8+CD57+ T cells (not recorded which) from PBMCs. Receptor source: a human donor with aplastic anemia. Both conserved end residues are part of each CDR3.

CDR3 protein,CDR3 length,V gene,J gene
CASLPGTGFEAFF,13,TRBV27,TRBJ1-1
CASSPLTGHYGYTF,14,TRBV4-3,TRBJ1-2
CASSMAARGLGELFF,15,TRBV19,TRBJ2-2
CSARDRQTGELFF,13,TRBV20-1,TRBJ2-2
CATSEEGGDTGELFF,15,TRBV24-1,TRBJ2-2
CASKWEGRENTGELFF,16,TRBV6-1,TRBJ2-2
CASSYREGIYGYTF,14,TRBV6-6,TRBJ1-2
CASSLVAVSVYEQYF,15,TRBV7-2,TRBJ2-7
CASSMDGSGNQPQHF,15,TRBV19,TRBJ1-5
CASSLWDNQETQYF,14,TRBV12-3/TRBV12-4,TRBJ2-5
CASSLGGGPGEQFF,14,TRBV11-3,TRBJ2-1
CASSEPAGGTGELFF,15,TRBV2,TRBJ2-2
CASSENRDKPQYF,13,TRBV7-2,TRBJ2-5
CASSSPGQPQHF,12,TRBV7-8,TRBJ1-5
CASSLSRTGWLLGDGYTF,18,TRBV7-3,TRBJ1-2
CASSSGQATGGELFF,15,TRBV12-3/TRBV12-4,TRBJ2-2
CASSQQREGRETQYF,15,TRBV13,TRBJ2-5
CATSRGTGTNNYEQYF,16,TRBV15,TRBJ2-7
CSAIAGMGSPLHF,13,TRBV20-1,TRBJ1-6
CASSYPTGGADQETQYF,17,TRBV6-5,TRBJ2-5
CASSLIDRAAGYTF,14,TRBV19,TRBJ1-2
CSAPNPISVLYNEQFF,16,TRBV20-1,TRBJ2-1
CSARAFDIQETQYF,14,TRBV20-1,TRBJ2-5
CASSWGRSYEQYF,13,TRBV12-3/TRBV12-4,TRBJ2-7
CASSDLQGETQYF,13,TRBV2,TRBJ2-5
CATSNRETGFNEQFF,15,TRBV24-1,TRBJ2-1
CATSSLRGPNEQYF,14,TRBV15,TRBJ2-7
CASSLRQRSPLHF,13,TRBV7-3,TRBJ1-6
CATSDGGFGTQYF,13,TRBV24-1,TRBJ2-5
CSVEVVDTIYF,11,TRBV29-1,TRBJ1-3